The following is a TCR beta chain sequence with its context. The antigen is undetermined. The sample belongs to a study of cytomegalovirus exposure and HLA in healthy donors. General study points: The authors listed over 150 TCR beta chains as cytomegalovirus-associated. A classifier reportedly called cytomegalovirus status with high sensitivity and specificity.

CDR1 and CDR2 from the germline V gene are SGDLS and YYNGEE. Deletions cut 1 base from V and 0 bases from J, with 13 bases between. The CDR3 consists of 16 residues. The assay was immunoSEQ multiplex PCR, and TCRdb's table has in-frame clones only and misses some. The profile shows roughly 57,000 clones, around 93% of them singletons. V gene TRBV9 combines with J gene TRBJ1-1, with D maybe TRBD1 (6 bases). This clonotype originated in a woman younger than 30 in good health and CMV-seropositive. Sequencing input: PBMCs. CDR3 nucleotide sequence: TGTGCCAGCAGCGTAAGGGGGGGGGCCTTGAACACTGAAGCTTTCTTT. This translates into CASSVRGGALNTEAFF.